This T cell receptor beta chain is drawn from a study of blood T cell repertoires in COVID-19. On the study more broadly: PBMCs, B-cell-depleted T cells, or T cells were the source of the cDNA or gDNA that made up the material.

Per the original methods: How many nucleated cells were present was estimated from reference gene primer amplification. The protocol was immunoSEQ multiplex PCR, while the TCRdb copy is restricted to in-frame clones and leaves out a portion. The V and J calls and clone size come from that table; D and trimming were worked out from the DNA. The table shows around 330,000 clones, with about 88% occurring only once. This CDR3 has 18 residues. Per the germline V gene, CDR1 is MNHEY and CDR2 is SVGEGT. Trimming pared 0 bases from V and 3 bases from J, leaving 21 bases between. V usage is TRBV6-2 or TRBV6-3 and J usage is TRBJ2-7, with D possibly matching TRBD1 (6 bases). The origin of this receptor is a man in his fifties or sixties who had recovered from COVID-19. Sequences were obtained from PBMCs or T cells enriched from blood (not recorded which). The CDR3 loop is CASSYSNSGVVSHYEQYF. The CDR3 DNA sequence: TGTGCCAGCAGTTACTCGAATTCAGGGGTGGTCTCCCACTACGAGCAGTACTTC.